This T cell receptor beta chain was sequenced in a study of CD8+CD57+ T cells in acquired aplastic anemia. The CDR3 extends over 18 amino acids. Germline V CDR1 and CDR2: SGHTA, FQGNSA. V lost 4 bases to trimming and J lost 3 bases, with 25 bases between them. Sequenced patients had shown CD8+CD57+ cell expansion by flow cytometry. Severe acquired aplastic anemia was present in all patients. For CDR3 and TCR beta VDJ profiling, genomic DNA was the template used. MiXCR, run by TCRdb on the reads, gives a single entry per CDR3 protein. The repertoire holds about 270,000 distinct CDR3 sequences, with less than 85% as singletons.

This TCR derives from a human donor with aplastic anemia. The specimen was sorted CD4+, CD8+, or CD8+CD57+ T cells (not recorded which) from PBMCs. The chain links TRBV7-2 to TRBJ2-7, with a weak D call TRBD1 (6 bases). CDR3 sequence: CASSSRGAEEQFFYEQYV. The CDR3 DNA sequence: TGTGCCAGCAGCTCCAGGGGTGCTGAAGAGCAGTTCTTCTACGAGCAGTACGTC.